This record covers a single TCR beta chain. Antigen specificity is unknown. The data belong to a study of siplizumab effects on memory and regulatory T cells. The repertoire was sequenced with immunoSEQ multiplex PCR; TCRdb's copy has only in-frame clones and lacks some. Of approximately 50,000 clones in the sample, roughly 92% were seen once. Study-wide points: Unstimulated subsets were the mapping target of only a minor fraction of alloreactive clones.

Trimming took 6 bases from V and 4 from J, leaving 17 bases between them. The CDR3 contains 15 residues. Germline loops: CDR1 MDHEN, CDR2 SYDVKM. Sequenced: CD8+ T cells sorted from blood. The chain combines TRBV28 with TRBJ2-3; either TRBD1 or TRBD2 may fit D (5 bases each). The sequence came from a human donor in good health. Written as DNA, the CDR3 is TGTGCCAGCAGCCAAGGACAAATGAGGGCAGATACGCAGTATTTT. Translated: CASSQGQMRADTQYF.